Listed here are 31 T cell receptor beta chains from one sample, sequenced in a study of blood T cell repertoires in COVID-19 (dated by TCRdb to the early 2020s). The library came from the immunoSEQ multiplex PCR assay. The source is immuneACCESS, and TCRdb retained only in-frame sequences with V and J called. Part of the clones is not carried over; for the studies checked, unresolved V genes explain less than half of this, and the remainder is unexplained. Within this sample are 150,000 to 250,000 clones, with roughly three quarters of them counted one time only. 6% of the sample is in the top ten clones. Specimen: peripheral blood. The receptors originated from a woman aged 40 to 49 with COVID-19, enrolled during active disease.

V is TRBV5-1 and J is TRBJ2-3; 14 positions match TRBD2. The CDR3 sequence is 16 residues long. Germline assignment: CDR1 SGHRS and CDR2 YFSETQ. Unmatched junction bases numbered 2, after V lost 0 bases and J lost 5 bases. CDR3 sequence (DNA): TGCGCCAGCAGCTTGGATGGGACTAGCGGGGGAGATACGCAGTATTTT. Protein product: CASSLDGTSGGDTQYF.

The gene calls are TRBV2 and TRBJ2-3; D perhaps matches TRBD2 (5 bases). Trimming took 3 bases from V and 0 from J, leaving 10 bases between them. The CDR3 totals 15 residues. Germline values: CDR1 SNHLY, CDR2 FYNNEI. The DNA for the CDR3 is TGTGCCAGCAGTGACGGGGAAACTAGCACAGATACGCAGTATTTT. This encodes CASSDGETSTDTQYF.

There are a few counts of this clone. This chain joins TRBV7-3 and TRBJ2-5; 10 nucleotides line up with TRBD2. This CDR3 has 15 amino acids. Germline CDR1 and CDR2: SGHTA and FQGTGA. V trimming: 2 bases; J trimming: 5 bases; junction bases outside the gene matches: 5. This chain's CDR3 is CASSLGLAGAETQYF. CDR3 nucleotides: TGTGCCAGCAGCTTAGGTCTAGCGGGGGCGGAGACCCAGTACTTC.

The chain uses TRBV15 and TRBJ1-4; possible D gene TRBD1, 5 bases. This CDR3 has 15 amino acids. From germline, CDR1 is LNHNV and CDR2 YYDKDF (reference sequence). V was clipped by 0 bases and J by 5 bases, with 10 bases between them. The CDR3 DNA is TGTGCCACCAGCAGAGATGGAGGGGAGAATGAAAAACTGTTTTTT. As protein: CATSRDGGENEKLFF.

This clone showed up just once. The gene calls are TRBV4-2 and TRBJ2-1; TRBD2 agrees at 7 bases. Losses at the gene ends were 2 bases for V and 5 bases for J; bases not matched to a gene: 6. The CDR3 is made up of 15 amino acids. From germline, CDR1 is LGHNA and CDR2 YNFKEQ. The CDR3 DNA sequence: TGTGCCAGCAGCCAAAGGCCTAGCGGCAACAATGAGCAGTTCTTC. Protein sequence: CASSQRPSGNNEQFF.

DNA for the CDR3: TGTGCCAGCAGCCTTCTCTCGGACAGGCTCCAAGAGACCCAGTACTTC. Its protein product is CASSLLSDRLQETQYF. V and J are TRBV21-1 and TRBJ2-5; no check of the table's D call, TRBD1, against the DNA was made. TRBV21-1 is designated a pseudogene. The CDR3 extends over 16 amino acids.

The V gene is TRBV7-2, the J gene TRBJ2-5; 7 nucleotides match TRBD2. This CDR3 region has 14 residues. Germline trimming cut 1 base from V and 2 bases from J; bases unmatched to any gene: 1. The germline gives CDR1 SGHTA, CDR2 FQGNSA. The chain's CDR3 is CASSLGGGQETQYF. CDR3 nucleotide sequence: TGTGCCAGCAGCTTAGGGGGGGGACAAGAGACCCAGTACTTC.

This chain's CDR3 is CAWSTGGGTNEQFF. In DNA form, the CDR3 reads TGTGCCTGGAGCACAGGGGGCGGAACCAATGAGCAGTTCTTC. The V call is TRBV30, the J call TRBJ2-1; 9 nucleotides line up with TRBD1. The CDR3 covers 14 residues. CDR1 and CDR2 from the germline V gene are GTSNPN and SVGIG (reference sequence). Trimming removed 3 bases from V and 6 bases from J; junction bases left unmatched: 6. The full variable domain, its missing parts supplied by reference TRBV30 and TRBJ2-1, is SQTIHQWPATLVQPVGSPLSLECTVEGTSNPNLYWYRQAAGRGLQLLFYSVGIGQISSEVPQNLSASRPQDRQFILSSKKLLLSDSGFYLCAWSTGGGTNEQFFGPGTRLTVL.

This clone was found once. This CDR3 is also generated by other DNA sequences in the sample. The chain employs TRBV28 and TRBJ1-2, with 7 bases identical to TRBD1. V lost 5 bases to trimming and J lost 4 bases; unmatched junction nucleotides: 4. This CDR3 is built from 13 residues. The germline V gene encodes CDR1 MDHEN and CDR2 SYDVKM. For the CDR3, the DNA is TGTGCCAGCAGTCGGACAGGAGGCTATGGCTACACCTTC. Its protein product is CASSRTGGYGYTF.

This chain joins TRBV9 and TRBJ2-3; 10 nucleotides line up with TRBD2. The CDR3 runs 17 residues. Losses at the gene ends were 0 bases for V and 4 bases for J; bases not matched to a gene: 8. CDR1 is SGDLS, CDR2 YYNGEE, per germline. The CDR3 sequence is CASSVGASGGAADTQYF. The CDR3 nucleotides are TGTGCCAGCAGCGTAGGGGCCAGCGGGGGGGCTGCAGATACGCAGTATTTT.

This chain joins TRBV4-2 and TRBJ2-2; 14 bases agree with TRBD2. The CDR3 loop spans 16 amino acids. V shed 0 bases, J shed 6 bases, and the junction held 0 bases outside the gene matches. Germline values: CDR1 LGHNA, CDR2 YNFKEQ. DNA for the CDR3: TGTGCCAGCAGCCAAGAGACTAGCGGGGGGGCCGGGGAGCTGTTTTTT. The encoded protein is CASSQETSGGAGELFF.

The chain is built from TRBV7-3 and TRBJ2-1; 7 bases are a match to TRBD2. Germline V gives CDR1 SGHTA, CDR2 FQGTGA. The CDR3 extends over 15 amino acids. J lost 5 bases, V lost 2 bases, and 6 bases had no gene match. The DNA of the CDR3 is TGTGCCAGCAGCTTATCACTAGCGACAGACAATGAGCAGTTCTTC. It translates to CASSLSLATDNEQFF.

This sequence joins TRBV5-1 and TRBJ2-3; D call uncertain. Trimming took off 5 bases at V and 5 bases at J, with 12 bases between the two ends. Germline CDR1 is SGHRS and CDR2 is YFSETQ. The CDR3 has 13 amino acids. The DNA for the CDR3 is TGCGCCAGCAGATCTGTGTCCCTAGATACGCAGTATTTT. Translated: CASRSVSLDTQYF.

The CDR3 DNA reads as TGTGCCAGCAGTTTTCGCGACTCCCCCCAAGGCACAGATACGCAGTATTTT. Residues: CASSFRDSPQGTDTQYF. J is TRBJ2-3 and V is TRBV27; D not resolved. The germline V gene has CDR1 MNHEY and CDR2 SMNVEV (reference sequence). Trimming left V 3 bases short and J 1 base short, with 17 bases between. The CDR3 extends over 17 amino acids.

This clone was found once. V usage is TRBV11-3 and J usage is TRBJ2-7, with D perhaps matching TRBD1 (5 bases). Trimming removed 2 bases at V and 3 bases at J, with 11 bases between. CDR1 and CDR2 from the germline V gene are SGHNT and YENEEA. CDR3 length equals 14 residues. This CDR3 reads CASSLKEQGYEQYF. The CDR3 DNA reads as TGTGCCAGCAGCTTAAAGGAGCAGGGCTACGAGCAGTACTTC.

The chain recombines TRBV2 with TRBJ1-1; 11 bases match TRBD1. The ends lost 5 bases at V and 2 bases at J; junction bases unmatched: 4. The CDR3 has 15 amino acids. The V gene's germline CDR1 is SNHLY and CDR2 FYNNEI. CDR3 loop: CASSYRTGGNTEAFF. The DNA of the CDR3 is TGTGCCAGCAGTTATCGGACAGGGGGCAACACTGAAGCTTTCTTT.

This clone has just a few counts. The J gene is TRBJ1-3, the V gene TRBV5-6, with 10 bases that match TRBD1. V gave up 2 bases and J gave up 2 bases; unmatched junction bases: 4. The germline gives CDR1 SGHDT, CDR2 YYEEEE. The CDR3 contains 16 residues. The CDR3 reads CASSFLGQGTGNTIYF. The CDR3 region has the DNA TGTGCCAGCAGCTTCTTGGGACAGGGGACTGGAAACACCATATATTTT.

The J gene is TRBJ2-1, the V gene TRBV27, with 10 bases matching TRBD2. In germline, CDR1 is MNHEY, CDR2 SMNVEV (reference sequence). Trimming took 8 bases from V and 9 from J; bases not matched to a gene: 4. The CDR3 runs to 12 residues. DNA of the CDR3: TGTGCCAGCCAGCGGGAGGGCGGTGAGCAGTTCTTC. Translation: CASQREGGEQFF.

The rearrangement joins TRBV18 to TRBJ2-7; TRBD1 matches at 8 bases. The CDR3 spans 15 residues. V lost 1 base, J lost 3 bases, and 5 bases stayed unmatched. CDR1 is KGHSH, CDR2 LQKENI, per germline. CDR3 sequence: CASSPLHDRGYEQYF. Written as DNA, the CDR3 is TGTGCCAGCTCACCACTACACGACAGGGGCTACGAGCAGTACTTC.

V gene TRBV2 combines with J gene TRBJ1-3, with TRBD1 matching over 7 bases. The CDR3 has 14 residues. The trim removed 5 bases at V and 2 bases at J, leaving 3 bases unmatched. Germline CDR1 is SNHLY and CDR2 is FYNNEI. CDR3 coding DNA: TGTGCCAGCAGTTACGGGACAGCTGGAAACACCATATATTTT. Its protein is CASSYGTAGNTIYF.

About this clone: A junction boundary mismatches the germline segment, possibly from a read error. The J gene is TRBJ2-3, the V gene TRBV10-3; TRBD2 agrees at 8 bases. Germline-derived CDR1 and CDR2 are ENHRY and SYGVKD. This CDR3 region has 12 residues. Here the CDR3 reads CAISELGTRIGF. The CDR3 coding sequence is TGTGCCATCAGTGAGTTAGGGACTAGAATAGGTTTT.

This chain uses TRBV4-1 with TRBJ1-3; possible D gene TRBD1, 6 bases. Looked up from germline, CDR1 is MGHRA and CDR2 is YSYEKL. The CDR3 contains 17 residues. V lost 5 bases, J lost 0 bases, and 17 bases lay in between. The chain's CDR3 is CASSRGGLVNSGNTIYF. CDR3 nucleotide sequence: TGCGCCAGCAGCAGAGGGGGATTGGTAAACTCTGGAAACACCATATATTTT.

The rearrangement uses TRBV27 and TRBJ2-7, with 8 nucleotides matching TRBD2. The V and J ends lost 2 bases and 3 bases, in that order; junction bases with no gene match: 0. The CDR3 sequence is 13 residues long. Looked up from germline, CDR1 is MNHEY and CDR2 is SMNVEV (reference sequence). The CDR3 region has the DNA TGTGCCAGCAGTTTAAGCGGGAGCTACGAGCAGTACTTC. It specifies CASSLSGSYEQYF.

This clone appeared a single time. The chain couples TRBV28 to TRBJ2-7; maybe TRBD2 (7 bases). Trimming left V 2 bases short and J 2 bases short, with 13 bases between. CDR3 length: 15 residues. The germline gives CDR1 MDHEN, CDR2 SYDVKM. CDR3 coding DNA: TGTGCCAGCAGTTTAGGCGGGGGCCCCCCCTACGAGCAGTACTTC. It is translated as CASSLGGGPPYEQYF. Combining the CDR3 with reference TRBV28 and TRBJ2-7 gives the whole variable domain DVKVTQSSRYLVKRTGEKVFLECVQDMDHENMFWYRQDPGLGLRLIYFSYDVKMKEKGDIPEGYSVSREKKERFSLILESASTNQTSMYLCASSLGGGPPYEQYFGPGTRLTVT.

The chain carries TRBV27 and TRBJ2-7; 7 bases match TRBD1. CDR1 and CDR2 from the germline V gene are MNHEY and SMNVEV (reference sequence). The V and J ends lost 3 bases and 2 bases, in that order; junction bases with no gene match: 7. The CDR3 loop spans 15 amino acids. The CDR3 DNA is TGTGCCAGCAGTTTGATACAGGGGAGACCCTACGAGCAGTACTTC. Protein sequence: CASSLIQGRPYEQYF.

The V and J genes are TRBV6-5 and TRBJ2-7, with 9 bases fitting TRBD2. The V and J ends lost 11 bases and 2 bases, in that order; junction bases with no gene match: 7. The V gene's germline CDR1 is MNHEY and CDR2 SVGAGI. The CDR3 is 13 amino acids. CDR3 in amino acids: CAAAGGRAYEQYF. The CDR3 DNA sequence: TGTGCCGCCGCGGGCGGGAGGGCCTACGAGCAGTACTTC.

CDR3 nucleotide sequence: TGTGCCAGCAGCTCAACAAGGACAGGGGGGTCCAAAAACATTCAGTACTTC. This encodes CASSSTRTGGSKNIQYF. This chain uses TRBV7-9 with TRBJ2-4; 10 nucleotides line up with TRBD1. Per germline, CDR1 SEHNR and CDR2 FQNEAQ (reference sequence). Unmatched junction bases numbered 8, after V lost 4 bases and J lost 2 bases. CDR3 length: 17 amino acids.

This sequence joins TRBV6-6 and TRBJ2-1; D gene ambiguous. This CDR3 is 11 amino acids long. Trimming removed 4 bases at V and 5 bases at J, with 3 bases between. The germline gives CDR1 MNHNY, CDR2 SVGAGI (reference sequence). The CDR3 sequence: CASSSHNEQFF. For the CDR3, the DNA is TGTGCCAGCAGTTCTCACAATGAGCAGTTCTTC.

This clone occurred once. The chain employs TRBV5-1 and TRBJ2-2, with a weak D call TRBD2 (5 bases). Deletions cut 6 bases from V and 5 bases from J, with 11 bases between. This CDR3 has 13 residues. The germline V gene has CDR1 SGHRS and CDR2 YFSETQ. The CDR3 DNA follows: TGCGCCAGCAAGAGGGCCCTGACCGGGGAGCTGTTTTTT. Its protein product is CASKRALTGELFF.

The CDR3 is CASSPLDLFADAFF. CDR3 DNA: TGTGCCAGCAGTCCCCTCGATCTGTTCGCGGATGCTTTCTTT. The rearrangement links TRBV6-5 to TRBJ1-1, with D unclear. Germline V gene data show CDR1 as MNHEY and CDR2 as SVGAGI. V dropped 5 bases and J dropped 11 bases, with 21 bases sitting between them. The CDR3 length is 14 residues.

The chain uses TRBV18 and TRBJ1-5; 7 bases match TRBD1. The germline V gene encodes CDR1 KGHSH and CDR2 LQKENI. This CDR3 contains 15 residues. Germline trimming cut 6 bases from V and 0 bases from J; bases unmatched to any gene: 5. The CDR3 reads CASSSGQNSNQPQHF. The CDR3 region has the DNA TGTGCCAGCTCGTCGGGACAGAATAGCAATCAGCCCCAGCATTTT.